This TCR beta chain was documented in a study of T cell responses to AZD1222 COVID-19 vaccine. Regarding the study as a whole: In all cases, repertoires were sampled only after the peak T cell response. There were vaccine-associated CD4 TCRs across spike, dominant at 160-218 and 743-854.

Second-dose schedules of about 4 or about 12 weeks were combined. Assay: immunoSEQ multiplex PCR; the TCRdb copy retains only in-frame clones and omits some. The sample yields tens of thousands of clones, about four fifths seen once. On this clone: Its antigen is still unknown.

The CDR3 has 18 amino acids. Germline CDR1 reads LNHDA; CDR2 reads SQIVND (reference sequence). V gave up 7 bases and J gave up 1 base, with 24 bases separating them. This TCR came from an adult who received the AZD1222 COVID-19 vaccine. This chain connects TRBV19 to TRBJ2-3, with D perhaps being TRBD1 or TRBD2 (5 bases each). The sample in question was peripheral blood, obtained 28 days after the second AZD1222 dose. The chain's CDR3 is CASTKFWGRQGGTDTQYF. CDR3 nucleotide sequence: TGTGCCAGTACCAAATTTTGGGGTCGTCAGGGAGGCACAGATACGCAGTATTTT.